Shown below are 12 T cell receptor beta chains from a single sample sequenced in a study of blood T cell repertoires in COVID-19. Data came from immunoSEQ multiplex PCR; TCRdb stores just in-frame clones and leaves some out. The table includes 250,000 to 300,000 clones, 75% to 90% detected once. The material sequenced was peripheral blood. These receptors were taken from a woman in her 70s with COVID-19, enrolled during active disease.

Only one count was recorded for this clone. CDR3 amino acids: CASSQGNQGRTYTEAFF. CDR3 in DNA: TGTGCCAGCAGCCAAGGGAACCAGGGGCGCACGTACACTGAAGCTTTCTTT. V is TRBV3-1 (or the pseudogene TRBV3-2) and J is TRBJ1-1; a possible D gene is TRBD1 (6 bases). CDR1 is LGHDT and CDR2 is YNNKEL in the germline V gene (reference sequence). There are 17 residues in the CDR3. V lost 1 base and J 3 bases, leaving 18 bases between the germline ends.

The chain joins TRBV9 to TRBJ1-5; D unresolved. V dropped 4 bases and J dropped 5 bases, with 10 bases sitting between them. The V gene's germline CDR1 is SGDLS and CDR2 YYNGEE. The CDR3 sequence is 13 residues long. CDR3 in amino acids: CASSPGSDQPQHF. CDR3 in DNA: TGTGCCAGCAGCCCGGGGTCTGATCAGCCCCAGCATTTT.

Only one count was recorded for this clone. V is TRBV11-2 and J is TRBJ2-1; 7 bases fit TRBD2. CDR3 size: 16 residues. Germline CDR1 SGHAT, CDR2 FQNNGV. Trimming at V came to 5 bases and at J to 3 bases, leaving 10 bases not matched to a gene. The CDR3 loop reads CASSPVYGRNYNEQFF. The CDR3 coding sequence is TGTGCCAGCAGCCCCGTTTACGGGAGGAACTACAATGAGCAGTTCTTC.

This clone showed up many times. The gene calls are TRBV9 and TRBJ1-2; 11 bases are shared with TRBD1. Germline CDR1 is SGDLS and CDR2 is YYNGEE. The CDR3 sequence is 15 residues long. Trimming cost V 4 bases and J 2 bases; bases outside gene matches: 4. In DNA form, the CDR3 reads TGTGCCAGCAGCTTAAGGACAGGGGGCAACTATGGCTACACCTTC. Protein product: CASSLRTGGNYGYTF. The full variable domain, its missing parts supplied by reference TRBV9 and TRBJ1-2, is DSGVTQTPKHLITATGQRVTLRCSPRSGDLSVYWYQQSLDQGLQFLIQYYNGEERAKGNILERFSAQQFPDLHSELNLSSLELGDSALYFCASSLRTGGNYGYTFGSGTRLTVV.

The chain carries TRBV5-1 and TRBJ2-7, with TRBD2 matching over 8 bases. The ends lost 0 bases at V and 2 bases at J; junction bases unmatched: 4. The germline V gene encodes CDR1 SGHRS and CDR2 YFSETQ. The CDR3 runs to 15 residues. CDR3 amino acids: CASSLEVGGAYEQYF. CDR3 sequence (DNA): TGCGCCAGCAGCTTGGAAGTCGGGGGGGCCTACGAGCAGTACTTC.

The chain recombines TRBV24-1 with TRBJ2-3; D perhaps matches TRBD2 (6 bases). Germline CDR1 is KGHDR and CDR2 is SFDVKD. This CDR3 has 15 residues. Between the trimmed V and J ends, which lost 1 base and 0 bases, there was a span of 7 bases. Here the CDR3 DNA reads TGTGCCACCAGTGATTTCGGGACTAGCACAGATACGCAGTATTTT. Its translation is CATSDFGTSTDTQYF.

The chain combines TRBV5-4 with TRBJ2-5; 12 bases line up with TRBD2. Trimming cost V 4 bases and J 1 base; bases outside gene matches: 2. CDR3 length: 15 amino acids. The germline V gene has CDR1 SGHNT and CDR2 YYREEE (reference sequence). The CDR3 here is CASSGLAGFQETQYF. The CDR3 DNA follows: TGTGCCAGCAGCGGACTAGCGGGGTTCCAAGAGACCCAGTACTTC.

The chain has TRBV19 and TRBJ2-7; D may be TRBD1 (6 bases). V lost 1 base, J lost 5 bases, and 15 bases lay in between. From germline, CDR1 is LNHDA and CDR2 SQIVND (reference sequence). This CDR3 has 15 residues. The CDR3 reads CASSIGWGPLHEQYF. In nucleotides, the CDR3 is TGTGCCAGTAGTATAGGTTGGGGGCCGCTGCACGAGCAGTACTTC.

The sample holds one count of this clone. In the same sample, other DNA sequences code for this CDR3. The chain recombines TRBV24-1 with TRBJ1-4, with 11 bases identical to TRBD1. Trimming removed 3 bases from V and 7 bases from J; junction bases left unmatched: 3. The CDR3 sequence is 15 residues long. Germline V gene lookup returns CDR1 KGHDR and CDR2 SFDVKD. The chain's CDR3 is CATSDPGQGGEKLFF. CDR3 bases: TGTGCCACCAGTGATCCGGGACAGGGGGGTGAAAAACTGTTTTTT.

This chain links TRBV11-2 with TRBJ1-3, with 11 bases that match TRBD1. The CDR3 consists of 16 residues. V dropped 6 bases and J dropped 2; count of bases not matched to a gene: 6. Germline CDR1 and CDR2: SGHAT and FQNNGV. DNA of the CDR3: TGTGCCAGCAGTGACCCGGGACAGGGGGCTGGAAACACCATATATTTT. This sequence encodes CASSDPGQGAGNTIYF.

This clone has a single count. The V and J genes are TRBV30 and TRBJ2-7; a possible D gene is TRBD1 (5 bases). This CDR3 spans 13 amino acids. V was pared by 3 bases and J by 7 bases, with 16 bases between. Germline V gene sequence: CDR1 GTSNPN, CDR2 SVGIG (reference sequence). CDR3 coding DNA: TGTGCCTGGAGCTCCACAGGAAGTCGGGAGCAGTACTTC. As protein: CAWSSTGSREQYF.

This chain links TRBV7-9 with TRBJ2-7; 10 bases align to TRBD1. CDR1 is SEHNR, CDR2 FQNEAQ, per germline (reference sequence). The CDR3 covers 18 residues. V was pared by 5 bases and J by 8 bases, with 21 bases of the junction left unmatched. CDR3 in amino acids: CASSHPFDPGQGKGQQYF. The CDR3 bases are TGTGCCAGCAGCCATCCCTTTGACCCGGGACAGGGGAAGGGGCAGCAGTACTTC.